The present T cell receptor beta chain was sequenced within a study of blood T cell repertoires in COVID-19. Study as a whole: From the United States, Italy and Spain came samples of acute and convalescent COVID-19. The analysed material was cDNA or gDNA that came from T cells, B-cell-depleted T cells, or PBMCs.

The V gene lost 8 bases and the J gene lost 1 base, with 8 bases spanning the gap. CDR3 length equals 12 residues. Germline CDR1 and CDR2: MDHEN and SYDVKM. Study processing details: Reference gene primers were amplified, and this amplification served to estimate nucleated cell counts. The method was immunoSEQ multiplex PCR; TCRdb's version includes in-frame clones alone and lacks a portion of them. D and trimming come from the DNA, and the V and J calls and clone size come from that table. The profile shows about 140,000 clones, roughly 83% of them singletons. The receptor's source is a man aged 65-85 years who had been exposed to COVID-19. The rearrangement uses TRBV28 and TRBJ1-1; D not resolved. Material: PBMCs or T cells enriched from blood (not recorded which). The CDR3 loop is CASAYRNTEAFF. CDR3 DNA: TGTGCCAGCGCCTACAGGAACACTGAAGCTTTCTTT.